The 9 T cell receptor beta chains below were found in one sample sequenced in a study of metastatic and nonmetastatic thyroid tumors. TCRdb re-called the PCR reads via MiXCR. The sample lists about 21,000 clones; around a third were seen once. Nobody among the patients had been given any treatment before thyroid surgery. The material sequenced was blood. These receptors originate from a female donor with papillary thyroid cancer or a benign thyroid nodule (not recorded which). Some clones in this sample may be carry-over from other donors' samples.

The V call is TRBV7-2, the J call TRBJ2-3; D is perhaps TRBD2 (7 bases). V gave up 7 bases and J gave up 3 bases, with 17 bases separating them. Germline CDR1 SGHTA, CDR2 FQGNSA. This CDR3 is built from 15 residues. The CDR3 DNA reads TGTGCCAGCACCTTGGCGGGGGCTAGAACAGATACGCAGTATTTT. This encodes CASTLAGARTDTQYF. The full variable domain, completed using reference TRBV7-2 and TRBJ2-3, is GAGVSQSPSNKVTEKGKDVELRCDPISGHTALYWYRQSLGQGLEFLIYFQGNSAPDKSGLPSDRFSAERTGGSVSTLTIQRTQQEDSAVYLCASTLAGARTDTQYFGPGTRLTVL.

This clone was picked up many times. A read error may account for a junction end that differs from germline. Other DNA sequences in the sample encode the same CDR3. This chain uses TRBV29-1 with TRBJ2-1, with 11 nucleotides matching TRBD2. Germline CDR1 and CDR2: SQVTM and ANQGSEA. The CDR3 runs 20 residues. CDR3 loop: CSVEATPGLAELSSYNEQFF. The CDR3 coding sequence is TGTAGCGTTGAAGCCACACCGGGACTAGCGGAACTCAGCTCCTACAATGAGCAGTTCTTC.

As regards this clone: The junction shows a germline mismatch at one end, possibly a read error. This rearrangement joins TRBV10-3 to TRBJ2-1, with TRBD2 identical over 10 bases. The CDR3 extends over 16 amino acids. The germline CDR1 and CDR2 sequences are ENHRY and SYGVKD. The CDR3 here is CAISESSGGRYNEPFF. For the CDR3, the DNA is TGTGCCATCAGTGAGTCTAGCGGGGGGCGCTACAATGAGCCGTTCTTC.

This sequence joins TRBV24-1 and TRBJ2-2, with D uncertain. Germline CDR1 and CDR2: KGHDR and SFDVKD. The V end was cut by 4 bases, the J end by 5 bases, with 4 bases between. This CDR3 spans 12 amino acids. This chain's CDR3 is CATSENTGELFF. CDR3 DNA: TGTGCCACCAGTGAGAATACCGGGGAGCTGTTTTTT.

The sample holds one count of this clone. In DNA, the CDR3 is TGTGCCTGGAGTGCCGGGACAGAGAACACTGAAGCTTTCTTT. It specifies CAWSAGTENTEAFF. The V call is TRBV30, the J call TRBJ1-1; TRBD1 matches 7 bases. V trimming: 1 base; J trimming: 1 base; junction bases outside the gene matches: 3. Per the germline V gene, CDR1 is GTSNPN and CDR2 is SVGIG (reference sequence). The CDR3 is 14 residues long.

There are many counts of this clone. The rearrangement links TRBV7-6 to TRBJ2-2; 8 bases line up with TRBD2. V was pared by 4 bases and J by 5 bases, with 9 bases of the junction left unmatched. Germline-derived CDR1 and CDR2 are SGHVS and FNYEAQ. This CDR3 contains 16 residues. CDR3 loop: CASSSDTGGVTGELFF. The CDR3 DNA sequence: TGTGCCAGCAGCTCCGACACGGGAGGGGTTACCGGGGAGCTGTTTTTT.

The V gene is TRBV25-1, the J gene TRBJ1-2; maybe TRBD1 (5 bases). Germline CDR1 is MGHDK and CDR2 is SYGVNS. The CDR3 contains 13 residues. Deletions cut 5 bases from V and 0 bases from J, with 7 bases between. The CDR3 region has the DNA TGTGCCAGCAGTCCAGGGACTAACTATGGCTACACCTTC. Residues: CASSPGTNYGYTF.

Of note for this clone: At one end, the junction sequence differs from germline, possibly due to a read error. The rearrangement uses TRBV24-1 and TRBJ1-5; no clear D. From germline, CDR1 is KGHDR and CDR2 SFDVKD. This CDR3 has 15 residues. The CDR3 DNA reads TGTGCCACCATTGCCCCAATCGGTAGCAATCAGCTCCAGCATTTT. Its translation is CATIAPIGSNQLQHF.

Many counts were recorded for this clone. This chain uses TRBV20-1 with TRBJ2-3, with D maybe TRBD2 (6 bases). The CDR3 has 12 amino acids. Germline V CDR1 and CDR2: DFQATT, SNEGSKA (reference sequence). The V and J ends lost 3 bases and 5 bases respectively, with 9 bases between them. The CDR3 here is CSARAGIDTQYF. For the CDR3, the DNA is TGCAGTGCTAGGGCGGGGATAGATACGCAGTATTTT.